This T cell receptor beta chain was observed in a study of T cells in Graves' hyperthyroidism and ophthalmopathy. General study findings and limits: Most thyroid clonotypes expanded above 0.001 were also detected in blood.

As to this clonotype: Its specificity is not known.

The source material, RNA transcripts, was used to amplify TCR beta CDR3 regions. Researchers ran a first-round RT-PCR on the TCR CDR3 using the HTBI primer set. From the multiplex PCR reads, TCRdb called clonotypes with MiXCR, one entry per CDR3 protein. Found here are some 700,000 distinct CDR3 sequences, 17% of them singletons; the top ten hold around a sixth. Hyperthyroidism patients were newly diagnosed, had disease duration under 2 months, and were aged 18 to 65 years. Pregnant or lactating patients were excluded, as were those with uncontrolled infection or other autoimmune disease. The authors took PBMCs from 10 ml fresh peripheral blood. The specimen sequenced was blood. The origin of this receptor is a man in his forties or fifties with Graves' hyperthyroidism.

The CDR3 region has the DNA TGTGCCAGCAGCCCTGGACTAGCGGGATCTTCCTTTAGCACAGATACGCAGTATTTT. This sequence encodes CASSPGLAGSSFSTDTQYF. This chain joins TRBV2 and TRBJ2-3; TRBD2 agrees at 12 bases. The junction had 13 bases not matched to a gene; V was cut back by 6 bases and J by 0 bases. The length of the CDR3 is 19 residues. The germline V gene has CDR1 SNHLY and CDR2 FYNNEI.